Listed here are 10 T cell receptor beta chains from one sample, sequenced in a study of beta chain features in type 1 diabetes. Reverse transcribing all isolated RNA meant expressed TCRB transcripts were sequenced. Repertoires were generated with immunoSEQ multiplex PCR, while TCRdb's copy carries only in-frame clones and drops some. The data hold 300,000 to 350,000 clones, with around 7.6% observed a single time. The sequencing sample was made of central memory CD4+ T cells from blood. The source of these receptors is a woman younger than 30 in good health.

The gene calls are TRBV9 and TRBJ2-6, with D possibly TRBD1 on 5 matching bases. CDR1 SGDLS and CDR2 YYNGEE come from the germline V gene. V was clipped by 1 base and J by 0 bases, with 5 bases between them. The CDR3 covers 15 residues. CDR3 sequence: CASSVQGSGANVLTF. The CDR3 region has the DNA TGTGCCAGCAGCGTACAGGGCTCTGGGGCCAACGTCCTGACTTTC. The whole variable domain, remainder taken from reference TRBV9 and TRBJ2-6, is DSGVTQTPKHLITATGQRVTLRCSPRSGDLSVYWYQQSLDQGLQFLIQYYNGEERAKGNILERFSAQQFPDLHSELNLSSLELGDSALYFCASSVQGSGANVLTFGAGSRLTVL.

V is TRBV5-6 and J is TRBJ2-7, with D uncertain. Trimming cost V 3 bases and J 5 bases, with 6 bases left between them. CDR1 SGHDT and CDR2 YYEEEE come from the germline V gene. CDR3 length: 11 amino acids. CDR3 in amino acids: CASSYRDEQYF. The DNA of the CDR3 is TGTGCCAGCAGCTATCGTGACGAGCAGTACTTC.

The chain is built from TRBV21-1 and TRBJ2-7; TRBD2 was called by the table and not checked on the DNA. TRBV21-1 is a pseudogene segment. The CDR3 length is 15 residues. CDR3 in DNA: TGTGCCAGCAGCAAAAAACTAGATGGTAACTACGAGCAGTACTTC. It specifies CASSKKLDGNYEQYF.

This clone was detected a few times. The chain has TRBV4-2 and TRBJ2-5; D gene unclear. The length of the CDR3 is 16 residues. V was trimmed by 2 bases and J by 1 base, leaving 14 bases between them. Germline V gene sequence: CDR1 LGHNA, CDR2 YNFKEQ. CDR3 amino acids: CASSQSPSLGQETQYF. In DNA, the CDR3 is TGTGCCAGCAGCCAAAGTCCTTCCCTGGGCCAAGAGACCCAGTACTTC.

The chain joins TRBV11-3 to TRBJ2-1; TRBD2 matches 7 bases. Germline-derived CDR1 and CDR2 are SGHNT and YENEEA. CDR3 length: 14 amino acids. Unmatched junction bases numbered 3, after V lost 1 base and J lost 6 bases. The CDR3 DNA sequence: TGTGCCAGCAGCTTAGGACTAGCCTCCAATGAGCAGTTCTTC. This translates into CASSLGLASNEQFF.

This clone has a count of ten or more. The identical CDR3 is also encoded by other nucleotide sequences in the sample. The CDR3 nucleotides are TGTGCCAGCAGCGTAGAACCGCTGAACACTGAAGCTTTCTTT. Translating gives CASSVEPLNTEAFF. The chain uses TRBV9 and TRBJ1-1; D unclear. CDR3 length: 14 amino acids. V was pared by 0 bases and J by 0 bases, with 6 bases between. Per the germline V gene, CDR1 is SGDLS and CDR2 is YYNGEE.

This clone turned up a few times. V is TRBV5-1 and J is TRBJ1-2, with 7 nucleotides matching TRBD1. The CDR3 has 16 residues. CDR1 is SGHRS and CDR2 is YFSETQ in the germline V gene. V shed 0 bases, J shed 0 bases, and the junction held 5 bases outside the gene matches. CDR3 nucleotide sequence: TGCGCCAGCAGCTTGGACAGGGGCGTCACTAACTATGGCTACACCTTC. Its protein is CASSLDRGVTNYGYTF.

This chain joins TRBV28 and TRBJ1-2, with unresolved D. The CDR3 sequence is 13 residues long. Per the germline V gene, CDR1 is MDHEN and CDR2 is SYDVKM. Trimming cost V 5 bases and J 4 bases, with 11 bases left between them. The CDR3 nucleotides are TGTGCCAGCAGTCCTCGGCAGATCTATGGCTACACCTTC. This translates into CASSPRQIYGYTF.

This clone was observed many times. The CDR3 DNA sequence: TGTGCCAGCAGCCCTTGGGGGTCTAACTCTGGAAACACCATATATTTT. Translating it yields CASSPWGSNSGNTIYF. The rearrangement joins TRBV11-2 to TRBJ1-3, with D possibly matching TRBD1 (5 bases). V dropped 5 bases and J dropped 0 bases, with 14 bases sitting between them. This CDR3 has 16 amino acids. In germline, CDR1 is SGHAT, CDR2 FQNNGV. Looking up the rest from reference TRBV11-2 and TRBJ1-3 gives the full variable domain: EAGVAQSPRYKIIEKRQSVAFWCNPISGHATLYWYQQILGQGPKLLIQFQNNGVVDDSQLPKDRFSAERLKGVDSTLKIQPAKLEDSAVYLCASSPWGSNSGNTIYFGEGSWLTVV.

The sample holds many counts of this clone. The V call is TRBV10-3, the J call TRBJ2-7; TRBD2 aligns across 9 bases. The CDR3 is made up of 14 amino acids. Looked up from germline, CDR1 is ENHRY and CDR2 is SYGVKD. J was trimmed by 3 bases and V by 3 bases; bases with no gene match: 3. Here the CDR3 reads CAISDPSGNYEQYF. The CDR3 DNA sequence: TGTGCCATCAGTGATCCTAGCGGGAACTACGAGCAGTACTTC.